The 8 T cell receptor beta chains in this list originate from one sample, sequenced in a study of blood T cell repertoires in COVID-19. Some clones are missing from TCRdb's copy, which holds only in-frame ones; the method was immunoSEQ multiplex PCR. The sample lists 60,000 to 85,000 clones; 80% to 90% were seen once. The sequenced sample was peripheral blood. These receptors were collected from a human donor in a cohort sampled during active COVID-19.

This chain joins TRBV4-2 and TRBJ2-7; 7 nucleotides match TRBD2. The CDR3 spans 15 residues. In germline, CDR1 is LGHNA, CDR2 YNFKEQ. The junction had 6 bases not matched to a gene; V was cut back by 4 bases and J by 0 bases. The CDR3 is CASSLGLIPSYEQYF. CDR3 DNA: TGTGCCAGCAGCCTGGGACTAATCCCCTCCTACGAGCAGTACTTC.

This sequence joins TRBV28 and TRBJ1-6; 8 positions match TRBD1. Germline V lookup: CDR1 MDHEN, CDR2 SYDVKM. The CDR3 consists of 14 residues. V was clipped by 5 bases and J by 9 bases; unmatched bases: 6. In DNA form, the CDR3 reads TGTGCCAGCAGTCCCGGACAGGGTCGTTCACCCCTCCACTTT. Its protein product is CASSPGQGRSPLHF.

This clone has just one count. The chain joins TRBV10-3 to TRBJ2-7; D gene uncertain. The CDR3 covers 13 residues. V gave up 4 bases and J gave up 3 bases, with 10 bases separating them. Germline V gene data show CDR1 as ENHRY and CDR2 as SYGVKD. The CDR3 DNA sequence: TGTGCCATCAGTGTTGGCGGAAACTACGAGCAGTACTTC. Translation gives CAISVGGNYEQYF.

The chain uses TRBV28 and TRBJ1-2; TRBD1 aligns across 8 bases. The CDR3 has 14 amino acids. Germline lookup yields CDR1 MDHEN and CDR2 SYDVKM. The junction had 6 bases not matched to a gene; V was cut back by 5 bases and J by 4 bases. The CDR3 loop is CASSGPGQAYGYTF. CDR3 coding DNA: TGTGCCAGCAGTGGTCCGGGACAGGCCTATGGCTACACCTTC.

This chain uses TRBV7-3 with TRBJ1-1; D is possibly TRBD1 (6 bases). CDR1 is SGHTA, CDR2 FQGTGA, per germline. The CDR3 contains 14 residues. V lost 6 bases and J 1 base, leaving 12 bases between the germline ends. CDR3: CASSRGNTNTEAFF. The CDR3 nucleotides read TGTGCCAGCAGTAGGGGGAACACGAACACTGAAGCTTTCTTT.

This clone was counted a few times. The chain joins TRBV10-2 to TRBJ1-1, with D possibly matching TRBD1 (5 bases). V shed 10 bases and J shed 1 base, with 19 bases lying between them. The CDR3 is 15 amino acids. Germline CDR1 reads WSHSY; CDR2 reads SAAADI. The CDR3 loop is CATLGGGITNTEAFF. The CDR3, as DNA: TGCGCCACCCTGGGGGGGGGAATAACGAACACTGAAGCTTTCTTT.

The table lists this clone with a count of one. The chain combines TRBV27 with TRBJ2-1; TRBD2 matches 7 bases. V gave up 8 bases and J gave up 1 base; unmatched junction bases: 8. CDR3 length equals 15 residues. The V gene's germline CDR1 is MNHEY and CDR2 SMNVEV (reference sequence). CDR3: CASWEAGVSYNEQFF. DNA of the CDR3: TGTGCCAGCTGGGAGGCGGGAGTGTCCTACAATGAGCAGTTCTTC.

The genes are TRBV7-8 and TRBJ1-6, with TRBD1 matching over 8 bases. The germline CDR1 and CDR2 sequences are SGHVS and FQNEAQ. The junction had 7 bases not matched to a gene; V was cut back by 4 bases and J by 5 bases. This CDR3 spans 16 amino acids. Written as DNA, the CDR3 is TGTGCCAGCAGCTACGACAGGGGAGGTCATAATTCACCCCTCCACTTT. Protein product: CASSYDRGGHNSPLHF.